This is a list of T cell receptor beta chains from one sample in a study of regulatory T cells in long-lasting Graves disease. TCRdb reprocessed the multiplex PCR reads via MiXCR and lists one record per CDR3 protein. Of roughly 350,000 distinct CDR3 sequences listed, approximately 15% were seen once; the top ten hold 25% to 30%. These same records also appear under a second study, on T cells in Graves' hyperthyroidism and ophthalmopathy.

Sequences were derived from peripheral blood mononuclear cells (PBMCs), sampled at new diagnosis, from a patient treated with antithyroid drugs. The receptors originated from a man in his forties or fifties with Graves disease. CDR3s include the opening cysteine and the closing phenylalanine or tryptophan. The D gene is left open where the match is weak. Clone size is not always given. Where it is, it says once, few, many or a class for expanded clones.

cdr3_nt cdr3_aa v_call d_call j_call clone_size
TGTGCCAGCAGCGTTACGGGACAGGGTCCCTACTATGAGCAGTTCTTC CASSVTGQGPYYEQFF TRBV7-2 TRBD1 TRBJ2-1 many
TGTGCCAGCAACTGGACACCTGATACGCAGTATTTT CASNWTPDTQYF TRBV5-8 - TRBJ2-3 -
TGTGCCAGCAGCCGAGGCGGACTAGCACTGTACTTC CASSRGGLALYF TRBV7-6 TRBD2 TRBJ2-7 -
TGTGCCAGCAGTCAAATTGGGGCAGCTAACTATGGCTACACCTTC CASSQIGAANYGYTF TRBV28 - TRBJ1-2 -
TGCGCCAGCAGCCAAGGGTTCTTTAGCAATCAGCCCCAGCATTTT CASSQGFFSNQPQHF TRBV4-1 - TRBJ1-5 -
TGTGCCAGCAGCCAATCATGGAACCGCATGAACACTGAAGCTTTCTTT CASSQSWNRMNTEAFF TRBV5-1 - TRBJ1-1 -
TGTGCCAGCACCTTGGGGGGTGTCTACAATGAGCAGTTCTTC CASTLGGVYNEQFF TRBV28 - TRBJ2-1 many
TGTGCCAGTCTGTTCGCCGGGAAAAACTATGGCTACACCTTC CASLFAGKNYGYTF TRBV2 - TRBJ1-2 many
TGTGCCAGCAGCTTTTACGGTTACGAGCAGTACTTC CASSFYGYEQYF TRBV7-2 - TRBJ2-7 -
TGCAGTGCTATATCAGGCTCTCACTCCTACGAGCAGTACTTC CSAISGSHSYEQYF TRBV20-1 - TRBJ2-7 many
TGTGCCAGCAGCTTAGTGGTGAACACTGAAGCTTTCTTT CASSLVVNTEAFF TRBV11-2 - TRBJ1-1 many
TGTGCCAGCGGGGGACACCTTTACGAGCAGTACTTC CASGGHLYEQYF TRBV2 - TRBJ2-7 many
TGTGCCAGCAGTTACACTAAAACCGGGACTTTCCAAGAGACCCAGTACTTC CASSYTKTGTFQETQYF TRBV6-5 - TRBJ2-5 many
TGCGCCAGCAGCCAAACAACTACCGGAACAGGGACCCAGTACTTC CASSQTTTGTGTQYF TRBV4-1 - TRBJ2-5 -
TGTGCCAGCGCCCGGGCCGGCGGCGAGCAGTACTTC CASARAGGEQYF TRBV18 - TRBJ2-7 many
TGTGCCAGCAGTTTTGCCTTTGGCAGGGGGCAGCCCTACGAGCAGTACTTC CASSFAFGRGQPYEQYF TRBV27 TRBD1 TRBJ2-7 many
TGTGCCAGCAGTTTAGGGACGCCGGTTCAAGAGACCCAGTACTTC CASSLGTPVQETQYF TRBV28 - TRBJ2-5 many
TGTGCCAGCAGCCGCACAGGGGGCCAACGGTACGAGCAGTACTTC CASSRTGGQRYEQYF TRBV7-2 TRBD1 TRBJ2-7 many
TGTGCCAGCTCACCAGGCGGGCGGGGCTCCTACGAGCAGTACTTC CASSPGGRGSYEQYF TRBV18 - TRBJ2-7 many
TGCAGTGCTAGGCCCCTGGGACAGGGGGCGCATGAGCAGTTCTTC CSARPLGQGAHEQFF TRBV20-1 TRBD1 TRBJ2-1 many
TGTGCCAGCTCAGACAGGGGAAAAAACATTCAGTACTTC CASSDRGKNIQYF TRBV25-1 TRBD1 TRBJ2-4 many
TGCGCCAGCGAGTCGGGGGCCCGAGGGAATGAGCAGTTCTTC CASESGARGNEQFF TRBV5-1 - TRBJ2-1 many